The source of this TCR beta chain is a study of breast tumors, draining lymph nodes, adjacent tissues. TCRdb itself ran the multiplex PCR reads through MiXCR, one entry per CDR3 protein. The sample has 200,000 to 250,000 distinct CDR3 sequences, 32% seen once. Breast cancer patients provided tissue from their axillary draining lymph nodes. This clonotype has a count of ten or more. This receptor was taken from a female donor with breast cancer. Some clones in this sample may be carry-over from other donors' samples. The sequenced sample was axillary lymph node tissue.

The CDR3, as DNA: TGTGCTAGTGGTTTGGCCTTACTTACTAGCGGAAGCACAGATACGCAGTATTTT. It translates to CASGLALLTSGSTDTQYF. The V and J genes are TRBV12-5 and TRBJ2-3; 8 positions match TRBD2. The CDR3 is made up of 18 amino acids. The germline CDR1 and CDR2 sequences are LGHNT and FRNRAP. The V and J ends lost 1 base and 0 bases, in that order; junction bases with no gene match: 9.